A single sample gave rise to the 8 T cell receptor beta chains below, sequenced in a study of blood T cell repertoires in COVID-19. The data were produced by immunoSEQ multiplex PCR, yet TCRdb's version contains in-frame clones alone and is incomplete. The table shows more than 110,000 clones, with approximately 84% occurring only once. The sample comprised PBMCs or T cells enriched from blood (not recorded which). The receptors originated from a man between 35 and 55 years old with acute COVID-19.

The chain recombines TRBV10-1 with TRBJ2-1, with 7 bases lining up with TRBD2. V trimming: 0 bases; J trimming: 3 bases; junction bases outside the gene matches: 5. The CDR3 runs to 16 residues. In germline, CDR1 is WNHNN, CDR2 SYGVQD (reference sequence). This CDR3 is CASSESGRGDYNEQFF. As DNA, the CDR3 is TGCGCCAGCAGTGAGTCTGGTCGGGGGGACTACAATGAGCAGTTCTTC.

This chain joins TRBV15 and TRBJ1-1; tentatively, D is TRBD1 (5 bases). The CDR3 sequence is 16 residues long. Deletions cut 0 bases from V and 2 bases from J, with 13 bases between. Germline V gives CDR1 LNHNV, CDR2 YYDKDF (reference sequence). The CDR3: CATSRDAGRGNTEAFF. The CDR3 DNA is TGTGCCACCAGCAGAGATGCAGGGCGAGGTAACACTGAAGCTTTCTTT. Drawing the rest from reference TRBV15 and TRBJ1-1, the complete variable domain is DAMVIQNPRYQVTQFGKPVTLSCSQTLNHNVMYWYQQKSSQAPKLLFHYYDKDFNNEADTPDNFQSRRPNTSFCFLDIRSPGLGDTAMYLCATSRDAGRGNTEAFFGQGTRLTVV.

This clone has a single count. The chain couples TRBV3-1 (or the pseudogene TRBV3-2) to TRBJ2-1, with 13 bases identical to TRBD2. After removal of 1 base from V and 7 bases from J, the junction contained 7 bases not matched to a gene. The germline CDR1 and CDR2 sequences are LGHDT and YNNKEL (reference sequence). The CDR3 covers 17 residues. CDR3 region: CASSQVGRLAGGNEQFF. CDR3 nucleotide sequence: TGTGCCAGCAGCCAAGTGGGACGACTAGCGGGGGGTAATGAGCAGTTCTTC.

This sequence joins TRBV14 and TRBJ2-2; the D gene is possibly TRBD1 (6 bases). Per the germline V gene, CDR1 is SGHDN and CDR2 is FVKESK. The CDR3 length is 17 residues. V lost 4 bases and J 5 bases, leaving 20 bases between the germline ends. The CDR3 loop reads CASSPMPYRVRTGELFF. Written as DNA, the CDR3 is TGTGCCAGCAGCCCTATGCCTTACAGGGTTAGGACCGGGGAGCTGTTTTTT.

The gene calls are TRBV7-2 and TRBJ2-2, with D tentatively TRBD1 (6 bases). This CDR3 is 14 amino acids long. CDR1 SGHTA and CDR2 FQGNSA come from the germline V gene. V lost 5 bases to trimming and J lost 6 bases, with 13 bases between them. In DNA, the CDR3 is TGTGCCAGCAGCCTGGACAGATCTGCCGGGGAGCTGTTTTTT. It encodes CASSLDRSAGELFF.

The chain carries TRBV7-8 and TRBJ1-2; D is unclear. Germline V gives CDR1 SGHVS, CDR2 FQNEAQ. The CDR3 consists of 14 residues. Deletions cut 1 base from V and 1 base from J, with 7 bases between. CDR3 region: CASSLDRNNYGYTF. The CDR3 DNA is TGTGCCAGCAGCTTAGACAGAAATAACTATGGCTACACCTTC.

This clone appeared a few times. The chain couples TRBV6-1 to TRBJ2-5, with 8 bases aligning to TRBD2. The V gene's germline CDR1 is MNHNS and CDR2 SASEGT. Trimming removed 4 bases from V and 1 base from J; junction bases left unmatched: 8. This CDR3 spans 16 amino acids. The CDR3 DNA reads as TGTGCCAGCAGTGGATCCTCAGCGGGAGCCCAAGAGACCCAGTACTTC. Residues: CASSGSSAGAQETQYF.

The rearrangement links TRBV28 to TRBJ2-7; D gene ambiguous. Germline V gives CDR1 MDHEN, CDR2 SYDVKM. The V gene lost 8 bases and the J gene lost 5 bases, with 16 bases spanning the gap. This CDR3 region has 13 residues. The DNA of the CDR3 is TGTGCCAGCGAAGGCGGAGTCATCCACGAGCAGTACTTC. Amino acid sequence: CASEGGVIHEQYF.